Listed below are T cell receptor beta chains from one sample, sequenced in a study of control samples from healthy donors and cancer patients. The table came from immunoSEQ multiplex PCR; TCRdb's copy has only in-frame clones and leaves some out. This repertoire shows approximately 140,000 clones, roughly 91% found once; its top ten account for about 7.6%. The sequencing input was PBMCs. The receptors derive from a man aged 45 to 65 with head and neck cancer. Each CDR3 is given with its conserved first and last residue. The D gene is left open where the match is weak.

v_call	j_call	d_call	cdr3_aa
TRBV7-2	TRBJ1-1	TRBD1	CASSIGTALEAFF
TRBV29-1	TRBJ2-1	TRBD2	CSVVREGRAEQFF
TRBV5-1	TRBJ1-4	.	CASSSGREGKLFF
TRBV28	TRBJ1-2	.	CASSQGRVGARVYGYTF
TRBV5-1	TRBJ2-3	TRBD2	CASSRTSGSPATDTQYF
TRBV5-4	TRBJ2-7	.	CASSSQQGGRYEQYF
TRBV5-1	TRBJ1-2	.	CASSQSGPGKDGYTF
TRBV2	TRBJ2-1	.	CASYREYNEQFF
TRBV15	TRBJ2-1	.	CATSALLSGEQFF
TRBV28	TRBJ1-6	.	CASRESSYNSPLHF
TRBV9	TRBJ1-3	.	CASSVATGGPSGNTIYF